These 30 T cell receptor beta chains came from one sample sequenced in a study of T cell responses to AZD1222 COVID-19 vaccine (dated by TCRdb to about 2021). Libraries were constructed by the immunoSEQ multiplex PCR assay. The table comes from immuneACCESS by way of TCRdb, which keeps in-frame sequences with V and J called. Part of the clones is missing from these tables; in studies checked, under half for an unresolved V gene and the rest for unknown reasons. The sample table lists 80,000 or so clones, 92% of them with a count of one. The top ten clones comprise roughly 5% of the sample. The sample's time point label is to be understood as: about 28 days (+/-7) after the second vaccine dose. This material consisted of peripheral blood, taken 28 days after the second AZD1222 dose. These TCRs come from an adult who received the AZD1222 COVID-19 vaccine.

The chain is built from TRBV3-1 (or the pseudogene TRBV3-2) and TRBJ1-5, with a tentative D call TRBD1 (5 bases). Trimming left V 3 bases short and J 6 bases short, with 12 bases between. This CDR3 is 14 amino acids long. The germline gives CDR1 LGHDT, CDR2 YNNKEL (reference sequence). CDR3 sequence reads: CASSQVQGSQPQHF. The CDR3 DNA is TGTGCCAGCAGCCAGGTCCAGGGCAGTCAGCCCCAGCATTTT.

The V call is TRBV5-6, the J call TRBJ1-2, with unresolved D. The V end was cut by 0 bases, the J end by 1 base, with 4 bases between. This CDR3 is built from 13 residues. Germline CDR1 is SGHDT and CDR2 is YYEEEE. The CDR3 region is CASSLGSNYGYTF. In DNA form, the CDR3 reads TGTGCCAGCAGCTTGGGCAGTAACTATGGCTACACCTTC.

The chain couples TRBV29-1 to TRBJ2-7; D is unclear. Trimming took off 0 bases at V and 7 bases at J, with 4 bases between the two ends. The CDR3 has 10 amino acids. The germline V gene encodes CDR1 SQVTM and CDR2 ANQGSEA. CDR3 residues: CSVEEGEQYF. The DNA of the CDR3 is TGCAGCGTTGAAGAGGGGGAGCAGTACTTC.

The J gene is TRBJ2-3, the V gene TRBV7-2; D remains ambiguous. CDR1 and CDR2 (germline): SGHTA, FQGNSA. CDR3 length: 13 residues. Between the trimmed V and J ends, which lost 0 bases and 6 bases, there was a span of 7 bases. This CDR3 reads CASSLAYGDTQYF. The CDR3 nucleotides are TGTGCCAGCAGCTTAGCGTACGGGGATACGCAGTATTTT.

CDR3 DNA: TGTGCCAGCGGGGACCACCGACAGGGGAGCTATGGCTACACCTTC. It codes for CASGDHRQGSYGYTF. The gene calls are TRBV6-5 and TRBJ1-2, with TRBD1 identical over 8 bases. The germline V gene has CDR1 MNHEY and CDR2 SVGAGI. The ends lost 8 bases at V and 4 bases at J; junction bases unmatched: 12. The CDR3 covers 15 residues.

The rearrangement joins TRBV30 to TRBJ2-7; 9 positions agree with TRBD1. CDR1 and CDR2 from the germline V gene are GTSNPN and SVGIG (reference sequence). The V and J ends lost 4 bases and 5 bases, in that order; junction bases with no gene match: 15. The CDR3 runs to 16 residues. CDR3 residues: CAWTFLSGTGWNEQYF. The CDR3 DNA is TGTGCCTGGACCTTTCTCTCCGGGACAGGGTGGAACGAGCAGTACTTC.

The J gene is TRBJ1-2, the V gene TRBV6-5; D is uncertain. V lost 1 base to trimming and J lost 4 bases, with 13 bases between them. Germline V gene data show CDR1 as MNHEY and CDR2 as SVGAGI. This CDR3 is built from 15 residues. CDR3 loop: CASSYLGNFGYGYTF. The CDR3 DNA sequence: TGTGCCAGCAGTTACTTAGGGAACTTTGGCTATGGCTACACCTTC.

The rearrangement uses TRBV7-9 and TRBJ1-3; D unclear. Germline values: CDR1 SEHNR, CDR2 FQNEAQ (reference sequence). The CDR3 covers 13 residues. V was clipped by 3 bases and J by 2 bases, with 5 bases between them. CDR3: CASSFGTGNTIYF. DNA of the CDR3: TGTGCCAGCAGCTTCGGAACTGGAAACACCATATATTTT. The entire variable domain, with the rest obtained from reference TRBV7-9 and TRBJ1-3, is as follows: DTGVSQNPRHKITKRGQNVTFRCDPISEHNRLYWYRQTLGQGPEFLTYFQNEAQLEKSRLLSDRFSAERPKGSFSTLEIQRTEQGDSAMYLCASSFGTGNTIYFGEGSWLTVV.

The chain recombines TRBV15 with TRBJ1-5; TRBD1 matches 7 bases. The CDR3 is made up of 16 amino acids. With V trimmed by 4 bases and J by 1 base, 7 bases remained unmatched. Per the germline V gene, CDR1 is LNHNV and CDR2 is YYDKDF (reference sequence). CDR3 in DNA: TGTGCCACCAGCACCTACTCGGGACAGAGCAATCAGCCCCAGCATTTT. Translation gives CATSTYSGQSNQPQHF.

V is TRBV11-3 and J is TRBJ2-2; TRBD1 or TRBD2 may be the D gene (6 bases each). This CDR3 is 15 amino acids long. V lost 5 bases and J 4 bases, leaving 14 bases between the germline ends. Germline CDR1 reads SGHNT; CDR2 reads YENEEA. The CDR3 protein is CASSRRDIPTGELFF. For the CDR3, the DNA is TGTGCCAGCAGCCGGAGGGACATACCCACCGGGGAGCTGTTTTTT.

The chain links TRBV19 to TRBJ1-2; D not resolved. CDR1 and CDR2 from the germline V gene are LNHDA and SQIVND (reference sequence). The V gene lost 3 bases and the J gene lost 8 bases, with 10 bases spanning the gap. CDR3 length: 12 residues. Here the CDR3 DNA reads TGTGCCAGTAGTATTGGGGAGGAGGGCTACACCTTC. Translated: CASSIGEEGYTF.

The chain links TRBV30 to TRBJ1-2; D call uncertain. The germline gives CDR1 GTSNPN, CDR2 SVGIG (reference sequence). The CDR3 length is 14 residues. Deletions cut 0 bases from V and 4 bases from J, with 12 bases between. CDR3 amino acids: CAWSVGGQSYGYTF. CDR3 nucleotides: TGTGCCTGGAGTGTAGGTGGTCAGAGCTATGGCTACACCTTC.

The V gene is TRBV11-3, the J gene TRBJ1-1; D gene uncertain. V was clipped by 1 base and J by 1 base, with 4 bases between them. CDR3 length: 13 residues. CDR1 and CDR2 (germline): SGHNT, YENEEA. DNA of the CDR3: TGTGCCAGCAGCTTAGTCGGGAACACTGAAGCTTTCTTT. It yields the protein CASSLVGNTEAFF.

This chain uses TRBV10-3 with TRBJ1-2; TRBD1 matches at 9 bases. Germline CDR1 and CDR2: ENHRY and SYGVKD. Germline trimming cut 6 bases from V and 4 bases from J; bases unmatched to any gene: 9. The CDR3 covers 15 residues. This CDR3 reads CAISSQGALSYGYTF. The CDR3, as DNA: TGTGCCATCAGCTCACAGGGGGCGCTTAGCTATGGCTACACCTTC.

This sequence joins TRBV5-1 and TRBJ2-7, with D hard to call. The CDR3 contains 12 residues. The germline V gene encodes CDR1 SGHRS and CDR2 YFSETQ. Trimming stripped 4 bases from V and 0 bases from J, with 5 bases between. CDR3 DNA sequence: TGCGCCAGCAGCGAGGTCTCCTACGAGCAGTACTTC. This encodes CASSEVSYEQYF.

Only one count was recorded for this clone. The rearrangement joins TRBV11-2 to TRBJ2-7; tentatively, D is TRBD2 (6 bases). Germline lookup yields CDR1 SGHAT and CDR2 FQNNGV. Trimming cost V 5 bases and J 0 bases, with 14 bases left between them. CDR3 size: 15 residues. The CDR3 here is CASSTGVSSSYEQYF. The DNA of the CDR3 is TGTGCCAGCAGCACGGGGGTTTCTAGCTCCTACGAGCAGTACTTC.

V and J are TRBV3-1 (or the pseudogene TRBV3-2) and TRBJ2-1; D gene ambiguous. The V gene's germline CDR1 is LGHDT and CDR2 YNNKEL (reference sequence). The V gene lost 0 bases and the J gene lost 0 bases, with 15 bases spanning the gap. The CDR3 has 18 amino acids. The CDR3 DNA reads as TGTGCCAGCAGCCAAGATCCCCTAAGACGGAACTCCTACAATGAGCAGTTCTTC. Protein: CASSQDPLRRNSYNEQFF.

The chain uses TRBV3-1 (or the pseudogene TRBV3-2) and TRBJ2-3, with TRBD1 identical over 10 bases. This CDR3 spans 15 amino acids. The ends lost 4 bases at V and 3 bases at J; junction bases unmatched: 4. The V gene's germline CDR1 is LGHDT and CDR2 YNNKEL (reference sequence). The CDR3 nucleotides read TGTGCCAGCAGCCCGGGGACAGGGGTGACAGATACGCAGTATTTT. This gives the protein CASSPGTGVTDTQYF.

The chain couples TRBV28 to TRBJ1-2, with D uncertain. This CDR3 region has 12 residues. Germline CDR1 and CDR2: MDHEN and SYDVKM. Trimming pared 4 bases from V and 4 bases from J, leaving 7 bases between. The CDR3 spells CASSSRIYGYTF. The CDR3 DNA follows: TGTGCCAGCAGTTCTCGGATCTATGGCTACACCTTC.

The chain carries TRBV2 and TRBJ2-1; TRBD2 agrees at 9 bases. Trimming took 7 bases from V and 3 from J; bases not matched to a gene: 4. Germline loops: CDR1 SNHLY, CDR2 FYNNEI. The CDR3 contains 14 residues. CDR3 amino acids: CASKSSGIYNEQFF. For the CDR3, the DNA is TGTGCCAGCAAGTCTAGCGGGATCTACAATGAGCAGTTCTTC.

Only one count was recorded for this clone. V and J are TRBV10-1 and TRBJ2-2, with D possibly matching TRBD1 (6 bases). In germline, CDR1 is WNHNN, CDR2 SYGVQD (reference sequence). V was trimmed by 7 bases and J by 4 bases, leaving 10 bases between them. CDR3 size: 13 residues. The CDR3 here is CASTPRGTGELFF. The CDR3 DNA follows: TGCGCCAGCACCCCCAGGGGCACCGGGGAGCTGTTTTTT.

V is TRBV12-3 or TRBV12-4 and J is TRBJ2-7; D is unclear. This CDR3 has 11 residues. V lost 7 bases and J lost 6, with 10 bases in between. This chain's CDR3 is CASKDSSEQYF. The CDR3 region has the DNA TGTGCCAGCAAGGATAGCTCCGAGCAGTACTTC.

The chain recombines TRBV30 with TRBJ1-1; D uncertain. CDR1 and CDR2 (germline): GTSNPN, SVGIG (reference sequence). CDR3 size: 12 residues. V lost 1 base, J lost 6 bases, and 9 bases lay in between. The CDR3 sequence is CAWSAGFPEAFF. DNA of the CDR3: TGTGCCTGGAGTGCCGGGTTCCCTGAAGCTTTCTTT.

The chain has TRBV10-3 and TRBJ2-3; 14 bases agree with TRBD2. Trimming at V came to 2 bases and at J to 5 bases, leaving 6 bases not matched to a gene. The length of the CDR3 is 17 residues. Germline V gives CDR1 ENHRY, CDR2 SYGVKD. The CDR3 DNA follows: TGTGCCATCAGTGAGCCCGCGGGGACTAGCGGGGGAGATACGCAGTATTTT. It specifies CAISEPAGTSGGDTQYF.

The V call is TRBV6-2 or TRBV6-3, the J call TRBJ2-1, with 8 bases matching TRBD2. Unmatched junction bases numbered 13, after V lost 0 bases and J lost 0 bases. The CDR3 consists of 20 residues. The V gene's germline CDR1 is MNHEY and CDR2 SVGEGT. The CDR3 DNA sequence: TGTGCCAGCAGTTACTCGTTACCCCAGCGGGAGCGGTTCTCCTACAATGAGCAGTTCTTC. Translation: CASSYSLPQRERFSYNEQFF.

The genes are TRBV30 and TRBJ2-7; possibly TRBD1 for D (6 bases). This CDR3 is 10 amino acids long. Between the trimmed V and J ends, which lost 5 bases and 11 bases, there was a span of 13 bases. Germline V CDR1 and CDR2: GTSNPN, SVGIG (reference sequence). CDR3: CAWLGDTKYF. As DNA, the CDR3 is TGTGCCTGGTTAGGGGACACTAAGTACTTC.

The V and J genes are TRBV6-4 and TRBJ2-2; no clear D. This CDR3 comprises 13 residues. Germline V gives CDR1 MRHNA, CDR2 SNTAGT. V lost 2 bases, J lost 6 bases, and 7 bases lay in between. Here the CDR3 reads CASSDRAAGELFF. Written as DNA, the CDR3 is TGTGCCAGCAGTGACAGGGCGGCCGGGGAGCTGTTTTTT.

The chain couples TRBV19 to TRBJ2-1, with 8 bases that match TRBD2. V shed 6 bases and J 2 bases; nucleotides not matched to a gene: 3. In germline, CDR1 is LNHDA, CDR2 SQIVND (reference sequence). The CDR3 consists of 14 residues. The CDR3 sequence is CASRLAGPYNEQFF. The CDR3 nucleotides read TGTGCCAGTAGGTTAGCGGGGCCCTACAATGAGCAGTTCTTC.

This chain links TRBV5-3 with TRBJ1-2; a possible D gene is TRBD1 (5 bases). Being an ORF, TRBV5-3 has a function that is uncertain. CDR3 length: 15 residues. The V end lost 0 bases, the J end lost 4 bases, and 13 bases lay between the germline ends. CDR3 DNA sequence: TGTGCCAGAAGCTTGGCCCAGGGTGGGAGCTATGGCTACACCTTC. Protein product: CARSLAQGGSYGYTF.

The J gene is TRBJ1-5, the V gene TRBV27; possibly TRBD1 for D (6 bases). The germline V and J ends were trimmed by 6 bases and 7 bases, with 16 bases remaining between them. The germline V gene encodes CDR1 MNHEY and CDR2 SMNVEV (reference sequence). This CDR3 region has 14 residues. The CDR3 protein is CASSPIQGRQPQHF. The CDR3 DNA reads TGTGCCAGCAGCCCGATACAGGGAAGACAGCCCCAGCATTTT.